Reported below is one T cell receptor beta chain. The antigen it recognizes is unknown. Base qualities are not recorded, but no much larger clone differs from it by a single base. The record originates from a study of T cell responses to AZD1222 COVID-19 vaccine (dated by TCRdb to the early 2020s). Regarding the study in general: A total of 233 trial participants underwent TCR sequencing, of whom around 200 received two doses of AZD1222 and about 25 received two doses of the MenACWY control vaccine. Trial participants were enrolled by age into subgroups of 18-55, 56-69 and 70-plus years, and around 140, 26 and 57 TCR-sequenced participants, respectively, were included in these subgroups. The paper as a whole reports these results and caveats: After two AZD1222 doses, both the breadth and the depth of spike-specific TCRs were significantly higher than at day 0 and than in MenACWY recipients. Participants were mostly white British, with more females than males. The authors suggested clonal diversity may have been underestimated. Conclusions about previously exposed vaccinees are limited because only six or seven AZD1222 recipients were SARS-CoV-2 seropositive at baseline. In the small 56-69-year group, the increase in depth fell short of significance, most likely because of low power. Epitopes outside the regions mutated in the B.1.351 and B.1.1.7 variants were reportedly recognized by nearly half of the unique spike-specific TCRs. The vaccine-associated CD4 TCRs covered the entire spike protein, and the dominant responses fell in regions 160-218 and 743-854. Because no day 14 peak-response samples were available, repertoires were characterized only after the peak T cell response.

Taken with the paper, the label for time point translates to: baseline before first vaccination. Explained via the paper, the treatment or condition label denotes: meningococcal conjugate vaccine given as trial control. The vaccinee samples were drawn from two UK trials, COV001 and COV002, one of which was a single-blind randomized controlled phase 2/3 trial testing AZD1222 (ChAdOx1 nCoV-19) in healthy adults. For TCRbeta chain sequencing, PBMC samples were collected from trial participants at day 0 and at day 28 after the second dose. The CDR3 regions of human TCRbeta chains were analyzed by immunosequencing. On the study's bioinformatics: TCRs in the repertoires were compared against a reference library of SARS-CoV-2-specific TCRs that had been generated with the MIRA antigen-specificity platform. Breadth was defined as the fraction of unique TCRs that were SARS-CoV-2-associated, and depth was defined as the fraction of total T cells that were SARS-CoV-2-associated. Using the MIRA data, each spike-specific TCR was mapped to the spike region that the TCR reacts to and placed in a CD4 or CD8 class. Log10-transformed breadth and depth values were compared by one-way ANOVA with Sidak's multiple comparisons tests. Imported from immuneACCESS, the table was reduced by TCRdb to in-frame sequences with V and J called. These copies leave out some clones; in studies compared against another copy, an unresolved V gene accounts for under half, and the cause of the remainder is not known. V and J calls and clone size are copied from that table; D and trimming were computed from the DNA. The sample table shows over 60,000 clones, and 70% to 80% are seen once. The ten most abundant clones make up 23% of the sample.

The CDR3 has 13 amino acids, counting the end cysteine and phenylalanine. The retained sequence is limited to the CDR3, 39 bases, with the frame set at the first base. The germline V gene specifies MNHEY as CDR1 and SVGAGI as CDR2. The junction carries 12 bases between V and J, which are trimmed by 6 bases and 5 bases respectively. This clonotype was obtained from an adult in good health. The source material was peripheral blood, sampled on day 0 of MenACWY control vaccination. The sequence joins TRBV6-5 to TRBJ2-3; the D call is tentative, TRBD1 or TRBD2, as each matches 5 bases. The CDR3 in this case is CASRRWDVDTQYF. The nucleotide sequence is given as TGTGCCAGCAGGAGATGGGACGTAGATACGCAGTATTTT.